These T cell receptor beta chains were read from a single sample in a study of T cell responses to AZD1222 COVID-19 vaccine. Assay: immunoSEQ multiplex PCR; the TCRdb copy retains only in-frame clones and omits some. The sample has about 150,000 clones, less than 90% seen once. Sequencing used peripheral blood, obtained on day 0 of MenACWY control vaccination. These TCRs come from an adult in good health. Each CDR3 is given with its conserved first and last residue. Each record gives: D gene, CDR3 length, V gene, J gene, clone size, CDR3 DNA, CDR3 protein. A D gene is named only where the DNA matches it firmly. The size entry is marked missing in some rows and otherwise reads once, few, many or a size class.

TRBD2	14	TRBV19	TRBJ2-7	NA	TGTGCCACCGCTAGCGGGAGTCGATCCTACGAGCAGTACTTC	CATASGSRSYEQYF
NA	13	TRBV7-3	TRBJ2-7	NA	TGTGCCAGCAGTATTCAGGGGGGTGGCGAGCAGTACTTC	CASSIQGGGEQYF
NA	18	TRBV9	TRBJ1-3	NA	TGTGCCAGCAGCGTAGAGGCTTGGGTGGGCCTCTCTGGAAACACCATATATTTT	CASSVEAWVGLSGNTIYF
NA	12	TRBV11-3	TRBJ1-4	NA	TGTGCCAGCAGGGGCCATAATGAAAAACTGTTTTTT	CASRGHNEKLFF
NA	14	TRBV5-1	TRBJ2-7	NA	TGCGCCAGCAGCTTGGCGGGAGATCAGTACGAGCAGTACTTC	CASSLAGDQYEQYF
TRBD1	14	TRBV29-1	TRBJ1-1	NA	TGCAGCGTCAGGACAGGGGGCGCGGACACTGAAGCTTTCTTT	CSVRTGGADTEAFF
TRBD1	19	TRBV24-1	TRBJ1-5	NA	TGTGCCACCAGTGAGGGGGGACAGGATTCAATTTATAGCAATCAGCCCCAGCATTTT	CATSEGGQDSIYSNQPQHF
TRBD1	14	TRBV10-3	TRBJ1-1	NA	TGTGCCATCAGTGGGGGACAGGGGAACACTGAAGCTTTCTTT	CAISGGQGNTEAFF
NA	19	TRBV7-9	TRBJ2-1	once	TGTGCCAGCAGCCCCCGGCCCCCGCTGAATCGTATCCCGCACAATGAGCAGTTCTTC	CASSPRPPLNRIPHNEQFF
NA	13	TRBV5-1	TRBJ1-2	NA	TGCGCCAGCAGCTTGGACCGAGACTATGGCTACACCTTC	CASSLDRDYGYTF
NA	14	TRBV5-5	TRBJ1-5	NA	TGTGCCAGCAGCTTGTACGGGGGCGGTCAGCCCCAGCATTTT	CASSLYGGGQPQHF
TRBD1	14	TRBV6-1	TRBJ2-4	NA	TGTGCCAGCAGTGAGGCAGGGGGCTTGAACATTCAGTACTTC	CASSEAGGLNIQYF
TRBD1	14	TRBV7-9	TRBJ2-7	NA	TGTGCCAGCAGCCTGGGACAGGGGATACTCGAGCAGTACTTC	CASSLGQGILEQYF
TRBD1	13	TRBV7-6	TRBJ1-1	NA	TGTGCCAGCAGCCGTGGACAGGGGTCTGAAGCTTTCTTT	CASSRGQGSEAFF
TRBD1	14	TRBV7-9	TRBJ2-1	NA	TGTGCCAGCAGACCGGGACAGCCCGGTGATGAGCAGTTCTTC	CASRPGQPGDEQFF